These T cell receptor beta chains were read from a single sample in a study of cytotoxic CD8 clonotypes in ibrutinib-treated CLL. TCRdb's copy holds only in-frame clones and misses some; the assay was immunoSEQ multiplex PCR. The sample contains 250,000 to 350,000 clones, around 77% of which appear only once. Sequenced here: PBMCs, sampled at disease progression, from a patient treated with ibrutinib. These receptors were collected from a human donor with chronic lymphocytic leukemia. The CDR3 runs from the conserved cysteine through the conserved F or W. Fields, in order: D gene, J gene, V gene, clone size, CDR3 protein, CDR3 DNA. The D gene is left open where the match is weak. Clone size is stated in some rows and not others, as once, few, many or a class when expanded.

NA | TRBJ1-2 | TRBV5-1 | NA | CASSLAVGEYGYTF | TGCGCCAGCAGCTTGGCGGTAGGGGAGTACGGCTACACCTTC
TRBD2 | TRBJ2-7 | TRBV28 | NA | CASSFPTSGNPYEQYF | TGTGCCAGCAGTTTCCCTACTAGCGGTAACCCCTACGAGCAGTACTTC
NA | TRBJ2-5 | TRBV2 | NA | CASSRAIRGTQYF | TGTGCCAGCAGTCGGGCCATTCGGGGGACCCAGTACTTC
NA | TRBJ1-1 | TRBV29-1 | NA | CSVGFRVIRGNTEAFF | TGCAGCGTTGGCTTTCGGGTAATAAGAGGGAACACTGAAGCTTTCTTT
NA | TRBJ1-2 | TRBV5-1 | NA | CASSSSGGLYGYTF | TGCGCCAGCAGCTCCTCCGGGGGGCTTTATGGCTACACCTTC
NA | TRBJ2-7 | TRBV7-9 | once | CASTRQESSYEQYF | TGTGCCAGCACCCGACAGGAGAGCTCCTACGAGCAGTACTTC
NA | TRBJ2-2 | TRBV7-6 | few | CASSSPGATGELFF | TGTGCCAGCAGCTCCCCCGGGGCCACCGGGGAGCTGTTTTTT
TRBD1 | TRBJ1-1 | TRBV9 | NA | CASSALYSRQGGTEAFF | TGTGCCAGCAGCGCACTCTACTCACGACAGGGAGGCACTGAAGCTTTCTTT
NA | TRBJ2-7 | TRBV9 | NA | CASSPPYEQYF | TGTGCCAGCAGCCCCCCCTACGAGCAGTACTTC
NA | TRBJ1-5 | TRBV10-3 | NA | CAIGTGNQPQHF | TGTGCCATCGGGACCGGGAATCAGCCCCAGCATTTT
NA | TRBJ2-5 | TRBV27 | NA | CASSALGETQYF | TGTGCCAGCAGTGCCCTGGGGGAGACCCAGTACTTC
TRBD1 | TRBJ1-1 | TRBV29-1 | NA | CSVARQGTHTEAFF | TGCAGCGTCGCCCGACAGGGGACACACACTGAAGCTTTCTTT
NA | TRBJ2-1 | TRBV7-2 | NA | CASSRDFYNEQFF | TGTGCCAGCAGCCGGGACTTCTACAATGAGCAGTTCTTC
TRBD2 | TRBJ2-2 | TRBV5-1 | NA | CASSLPSGGSNTGELFF | TGCGCCAGCAGCTTGCCTAGCGGGGGGTCCAACACCGGGGAGCTGTTTTTT
NA | TRBJ2-1 | TRBV18 | NA | CASSPPARGSYNEQFF | TGTGCCAGCTCACCACCGGCCAGGGGCTCCTACAATGAGCAGTTCTTC
NA | TRBJ1-5 | TRBV28 | NA | CASSSQRNQKPQHF | TGTGCCAGCAGTTCCCAACGGAACCAGAAGCCCCAGCATTTT
NA | TRBJ2-6 | TRBV7-8 | NA | CASSPRDGSSGANVLTF | TGTGCCAGCAGCCCCCGGGACGGTAGCTCTGGGGCCAACGTCCTGACTTTC
NA | TRBJ1-3 | TRBV10-3 | NA | CAISDGILGENTIYF | TGTGCCATCAGTGATGGCATTTTGGGAGAAAACACCATATATTTT
NA | TRBJ2-2 | TRBV9 | NA | CASSGTGLTGELFF | TGTGCCAGCAGCGGAACAGGGCTAACCGGGGAGCTGTTTTTT
TRBD1 | TRBJ2-7 | TRBV5-1 | once | CASSLALGTGVYEQYF | TGCGCCAGCAGCTTGGCCTTAGGGACAGGGGTCTACGAGCAGTACTTC
NA | TRBJ2-1 | TRBV7-2 | once | CASSTDIGGNEQFF | TGTGCCAGCAGCACTGACATTGGGGGCAATGAGCAGTTCTTC
NA | TRBJ2-7 | TRBV13 | NA | CASSPGLSYEQYF | TGTGCCAGCAGCCCTGGGTTATCCTACGAGCAGTACTTC
TRBD1 | TRBJ1-2 | TRBV29-1 | once | CSAGQGLYYGYTF | TGCAGCGCCGGACAGGGGCTCTACTATGGCTACACCTTC
TRBD1 | TRBJ2-3 | TRBV5-1 | NA | CASSRRTGGLGTDTQYF | TGCGCCAGCAGCCGGCGGACAGGGGGGTTGGGCACAGATACGCAGTATTTT
TRBD1 | TRBJ2-7 | TRBV4-1 | NA | CASRPMRDRGNEQYF | TGCGCCAGCAGACCTATGCGGGACAGGGGGAACGAGCAGTACTTC
NA | TRBJ2-7 | TRBV4-1 | once | CASSQALGGTYEQYF | TGCGCCAGCAGCCAAGCTCTCGGGGGAACCTACGAGCAGTACTTC
TRBD2 | TRBJ2-5 | TRBV6-1 | NA | CASSEATSGGFWTQYF | TGTGCCAGCAGTGAAGCGACTAGCGGGGGGTTTTGGACCCAGTACTTC
NA | TRBJ2-7 | TRBV7-8 | NA | CASSLESMWRGGYEQYF | TGTGCCAGCAGCTTAGAGAGTATGTGGCGAGGAGGCTACGAGCAGTACTTC
NA | TRBJ1-2 | TRBV29-1 | few | CSVHGYTF | TGCAGCGTTCATGGCTACACCTTC
NA | TRBJ2-1 | TRBV9 | NA | CASSAGWNEQFF | TGTGCCAGCAGCGCGGGGTGGAATGAGCAGTTCTTC
NA | TRBJ1-1 | TRBV28 | once | CATSGHGGGDTEAFF | TGTGCCACCTCGGGACACGGGGGCGGGGACACTGAAGCTTTCTTT
NA | TRBJ1-5 | TRBV6-5 | NA | CASSLSGIGQPQHF | TGTGCCAGCAGTTTATCAGGGATTGGTCAGCCCCAGCATTTT
NA | TRBJ2-7 | TRBV4-1 | NA | CASSQDHAISVSEQYF | TGCGCCAGCAGCCAAGATCACGCGATCTCTGTTTCGGAGCAGTACTTC
NA | TRBJ2-3 | TRBV18 | NA | CASSPPWDFLVSSTDTQYF | TGTGCCAGCTCACCCCCCTGGGACTTCCTAGTTTCTAGCACAGATACGCAGTATTTT
NA | TRBJ1-1 | TRBV6-1 | NA | CASRAGTANTEAFF | TGTGCCAGCAGAGCCGGGACGGCAAACACTGAAGCTTTCTTT
TRBD2 | TRBJ2-2 | TRBV27 | NA | CASSLYAGLAGYTGELFF | TGTGCCAGCAGTCTCTACGCCGGACTAGCGGGGTACACCGGGGAGCTGTTTTTT
NA | TRBJ2-7 | TRBV27 | NA | CASSLGVRYEQYF | TGTGCCAGCAGTTTGGGGGTTCGCTACGAGCAGTACTTC
NA | TRBJ1-5 | TRBV5-8 | NA | CASSPGWGLVYSNQPQHF | TGTGCCAGCAGCCCCGGGTGGGGGCTAGTATATAGCAATCAGCCCCAGCATTTT
NA | TRBJ1-6 | TRBV6-6 | NA | CASSAPADGSPLHF | TGTGCCAGCAGTGCCCCGGCAGACGGATCACCCCTCCACTTT
NA | TRBJ2-5 | TRBV7-2 | NA | CASSLFLREETQYF | TGTGCCAGCAGCTTATTTCTCAGAGAAGAGACCCAGTACTTC
NA | TRBJ1-5 | TRBV21-1 | NA | CASSPRGRGQAYGNQPQHF | TGTGCCAGCAGTCCCCGGGGGCGGGGACAGGCATATGGCAATCAGCCCCAGCATTTT
TRBD2 | TRBJ2-5 | TRBV4-1 | NA | CASSPRERGGSETQYF | TGCGCCAGCAGCCCCCGGGAGCGGGGGGGTTCCGAGACCCAGTACTTC
NA | TRBJ2-3 | TRBV6-6 | NA | CASSLTDTQYF | TGTGCCAGCAGTTTAACAGATACGCAGTATTTT
NA | TRBJ2-7 | TRBV7-6 | few | CASSLIGGSYEQYF | TGTGCCAGCAGCTTAATTGGGGGCTCCTACGAGCAGTACTTC
TRBD2 | TRBJ2-2 | TRBV6-1 | NA | CASSDERGANTGELFF | TGTGCCAGCAGTGACGAGCGGGGGGCGAACACCGGGGAGCTGTTTTTT
TRBD1 | TRBJ1-6 | TRBV2 | NA | CASNPGGTGVNSPLHF | TGTGCCAGCAACCCAGGGGGGACAGGAGTAAATTCACCCCTCCACTTT
NA | TRBJ1-1 | TRBV6-5 | NA | CASSYSPGRAEVAFF | TGTGCCAGCAGTTACTCGCCCGGAAGGGCGGAAGTAGCTTTCTTT
TRBD2 | TRBJ2-7 | TRBV6-5 | NA | CASSLAFPGRVEQYF | TGTGCCAGCAGTCTAGCCTTTCCAGGGAGGGTCGAGCAGTACTTC
NA | TRBJ1-5 | TRBV6-6 | few | CASSYGTRDQPQHF | TGTGCCAGCAGTTACGGGACACGGGATCAGCCCCAGCATTTT